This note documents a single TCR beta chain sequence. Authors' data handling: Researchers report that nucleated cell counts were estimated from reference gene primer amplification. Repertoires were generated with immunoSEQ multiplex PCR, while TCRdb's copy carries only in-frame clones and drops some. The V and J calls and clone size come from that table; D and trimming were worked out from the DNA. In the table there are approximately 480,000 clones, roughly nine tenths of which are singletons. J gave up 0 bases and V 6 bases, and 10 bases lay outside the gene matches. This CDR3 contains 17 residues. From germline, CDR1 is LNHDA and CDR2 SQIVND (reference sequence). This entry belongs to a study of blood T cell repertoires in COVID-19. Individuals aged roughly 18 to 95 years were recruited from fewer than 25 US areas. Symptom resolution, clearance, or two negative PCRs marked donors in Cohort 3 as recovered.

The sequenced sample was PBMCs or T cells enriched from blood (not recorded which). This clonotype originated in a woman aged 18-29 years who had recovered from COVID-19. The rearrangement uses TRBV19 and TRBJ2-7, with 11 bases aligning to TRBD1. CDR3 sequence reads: CASSDYQGTGGSYEQYF. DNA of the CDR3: TGTGCCAGTAGCGACTATCAAGGGACAGGGGGCTCCTACGAGCAGTACTTC. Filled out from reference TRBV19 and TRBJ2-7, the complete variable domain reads DGGITQSPKYLFRKEGQNVTLSCEQNLNHDAMYWYRQDPGQGLRLIYYSQIVNDFQKGDIAEGYSVSREKKESFPLTVTSAQKNPTAFYLCASSDYQGTGGSYEQYFGPGTRLTVT.